This is a list of T cell receptor beta chains from one sample in a study of cytomegalovirus exposure and HLA in healthy donors. Some clones are missing from TCRdb's copy, which holds only in-frame ones; the method was immunoSEQ multiplex PCR. This sample yields over 200,000 clones, of which 87% are seen a single time; about 2% belongs to the top ten. The source material was PBMCs. These receptors were collected from a woman between 18 and 30 years old in good health and CMV-seropositive. Both conserved end residues are part of each CDR3. D genes are given only for firm matches. A clone size is listed for some rows: how often the clone was seen (once, few, many), or a class if it is expanded.

d_call | j_call | v_call | clone_size | cdr3_nt | cdr3_aa
TRBD1 | TRBJ1-5 | TRBV6-1 | NA | TGTGCCAGCAGTGAAGCGCGGGACAGGGCTTATCAGCCCCAGCATTTT | CASSEARDRAYQPQHF
TRBD1 | TRBJ1-5 | TRBV4-1 | NA | TGCGCCAGCAGCCAAGGTTTGACAGGGGATGTGAATCAGCCCCAGCATTTT | CASSQGLTGDVNQPQHF
NA | TRBJ2-5 | TRBV5-1 | NA | TGCGCCAGCAGCTTTGCGGGGCGAACAGAGACCCAGTACTTC | CASSFAGRTETQYF
NA | TRBJ1-1 | TRBV4-2 | NA | TGTGCCAGCAGCCAAGTATCCCAGGGGTACACTGAAGCTTTCTTT | CASSQVSQGYTEAFF
TRBD2 | TRBJ2-1 | TRBV5-1 | NA | TGCGCCAGCAGCTTGGGGTACCTAGCGGAGCCCCTCTACAATGAGCAGTTCTTC | CASSLGYLAEPLYNEQFF
TRBD1 | TRBJ1-2 | TRBV6-6 | NA | TGTGCCAGCAGTTACAGGCAGGGGGCGGCCTATGGCTACACCTTC | CASSYRQGAAYGYTF
NA | TRBJ2-1 | TRBV4-1 | NA | TGCGCCAGCAGCCAATTAGCCCAGAGCTCCTACAATGAGCAGTTCTTC | CASSQLAQSSYNEQFF
TRBD1 | TRBJ1-4 | TRBV15 | many | TGTGCCACCAGCAGAGATCGGGGACAGGGGGCTGAAAAACTGTTTTTT | CATSRDRGQGAEKLFF
TRBD1 | TRBJ1-2 | TRBV4-1 | NA | TGCGCCAGCAGCCAAACGGACAGGGGAACTAACTATGGCTACACCTTC | CASSQTDRGTNYGYTF
TRBD1 | TRBJ2-2 | TRBV27 | NA | TGTGCCAGCAGTCTGCCCCTCCGGACAGGGTGGGCCGGGGAGCTGTTTTTT | CASSLPLRTGWAGELFF
TRBD1 | TRBJ2-7 | TRBV29-1 | NA | TGCAGCGCTGTGGACAGGGGGGGCTTCGAGCAGTACTTC | CSAVDRGGFEQYF
NA | TRBJ1-1 | TRBV6-5 | NA | TGTGCCAGCAGTTACTTCAAATCCACTGAAGCTTTCTTT | CASSYFKSTEAFF
NA | TRBJ1-4 | TRBV13 | once | TGTGCCAGTAGTCGTGGGGGCCGTCAGGAAAAACTGTTTTTT | CASSRGGRQEKLFF
NA | TRBJ1-1 | TRBV15 | NA | TGTGCCACCAGCAGAACAGAGAGGAACACTGAAGCTTTCTTT | CATSRTERNTEAFF
TRBD1 | TRBJ2-2 | TRBV7-8 | NA | TGTGCCAGCAGCCCATGGACAGGGGGACACACCGGGGAGCTGTTTTTT | CASSPWTGGHTGELFF
TRBD1 | TRBJ1-1 | TRBV2 | NA | TGTGCCAGCAAACGGGCAGGGGGGACTGAAGCTTTCTTT | CASKRAGGTEAFF
TRBD1 | TRBJ1-1 | TRBV9 | NA | TGTGCCAGCAGCGCGAACCAGGGGGCGGGTACTGAAGCTTTCTTT | CASSANQGAGTEAFF
NA | TRBJ1-3 | TRBV28 | NA | TGTGCCAGCAGTCTAACAGGGAGATCTGGAAACACCATATATTTT | CASSLTGRSGNTIYF
TRBD2 | TRBJ2-2 | TRBV9 | NA | TGTGCCAGCAGCGAAAGCGGGATAACTGGGGAGCTGTTTTTT | CASSESGITGELFF
NA | TRBJ1-5 | TRBV4-2 | NA | TGTGCCAGCAGCCAAGAACTTAACAGGGTTAGCAATCAGCCCCAGCATTTT | CASSQELNRVSNQPQHF
TRBD2 | TRBJ2-3 | TRBV13 | NA | TGTGCCTTAAGGTTGACTAGCGGAATCACAGATACGCAGTATTTT | CALRLTSGITDTQYF
TRBD2 | TRBJ2-1 | TRBV13 | NA | TGTGCCAGCAGCGATATCGGACTAGCGGGACCCGGGGACAATGAGCAGTTCTTC | CASSDIGLAGPGDNEQFF
TRBD2 | TRBJ2-7 | TRBV6-5 | NA | TGTGCCAGCAGTGGGGGGACTAGTAGTGGCTACGAGCAGTACTTC | CASSGGTSSGYEQYF
TRBD2 | TRBJ2-3 | TRBV14 | NA | TGTGCCAGCAGCTCGACTAGCGGTAGCACAGATACGCAGTATTTT | CASSSTSGSTDTQYF
NA | TRBJ1-1 | TRBV11-2 | NA | TGTGCCAGCCTAACGGGGTCGCACACTGAAGCTTTCTTT | CASLTGSHTEAFF
NA | TRBJ2-7 | TRBV28 | NA | TGTGCCAGCCTGGGGGGCGGACTAGGTCGTTCCTACGAGCAGTACTTC | CASLGGGLGRSYEQYF
TRBD2 | TRBJ2-7 | TRBV12-5 | NA | TGTGCTAGTGGTTTGGCCCCGGCGCTAGCGGGAGGGCAATACGAGCAGTACTTC | CASGLAPALAGGQYEQYF
NA | TRBJ2-7 | TRBV21-1 | NA | TGTGCCAGCAGCAAAGGGGAGACTAGCGGGAGGGCTTACGAGCAGTACTTC | CASSKGETSGRAYEQYF
TRBD1 | TRBJ1-2 | TRBV28 | NA | TGTGCCAGCAGTTTAAACAGGGGGGGGAGTAACTATGGCTACACCTTC | CASSLNRGGSNYGYTF
TRBD1 | TRBJ1-2 | TRBV27 | few | TGTGCCAGCAGCCCATCCTGGACAGGGGGCTATGGCTACACCTTC | CASSPSWTGGYGYTF
NA | TRBJ2-3 | TRBV15 | once | TGTGCCACCAGCAGAGCTGGCGGGACGAAGACAGATACGCAGTATTTT | CATSRAGGTKTDTQYF
NA | TRBJ1-1 | TRBV30 | few | TGTGCCTGGAGCGACCGACAGTACACTGAAGCTTTCTTT | CAWSDRQYTEAFF
TRBD1 | TRBJ2-3 | TRBV18 | once | TGTGCCAGCTCAGCGACAGGGGAAAGTCTGCATACGCAGTATTTT | CASSATGESLHTQYF
NA | TRBJ2-7 | TRBV28 | NA | TGTGCCAGCAGCCGCATTTCCGAGATCTACGAGCAGTACTTC | CASSRISEIYEQYF
TRBD1 | TRBJ2-6 | TRBV10-3 | NA | TGTGCCATCAGTGGGCGGACAGGGGTTCACTCTGGGGCCAACGTCCTGACTTTC | CAISGRTGVHSGANVLTF
NA | TRBJ1-1 | TRBV6-5 | NA | TGTGCCAGCAGTTACTCGAAACAGACCCCGAACACTGAAGCTTTCTTT | CASSYSKQTPNTEAFF
NA | TRBJ1-2 | TRBV4-2 | NA | TGTGCCAGCAGCCAAAGGGGGGATGTAGGGGGGGCGCAGGGCTACACCTTC | CASSQRGDVGGAQGYTF
TRBD1 | TRBJ1-5 | TRBV30 | once | TGTGCCTGGAGTGGGGGGGGGACAGGGGGACCACCCCAGCATTTT | CAWSGGGTGGPPQHF
NA | TRBJ1-5 | TRBV6-5 | NA | TGTGCCAGCAGTCAACAGGGTCTGAGCAATCAGCCCCAGCATTTT | CASSQQGLSNQPQHF
TRBD2 | TRBJ2-3 | TRBV9 | NA | TGTGCCAGCAGCGTTCGACAGGAACCTCGACTAGCGGGAGAAGATACGCAGTATTTT | CASSVRQEPRLAGEDTQYF
NA | TRBJ2-7 | TRBV18 | NA | TGTGCCAGCTCACCCGAAAGGGGGAGCTACGAGCAGTACTTC | CASSPERGSYEQYF
TRBD2 | TRBJ2-1 | TRBV7-9 | NA | TGTGCCAGCAGCCCGACTAGCGGGAGGTTCTACAATGAGCAGTTCTTC | CASSPTSGRFYNEQFF
NA | TRBJ1-1 | TRBV7-3 | NA | TGTGCCAGCAGCCAAACAGGAGTAGGGACTGAAGCTTTCTTT | CASSQTGVGTEAFF
NA | TRBJ2-2 | TRBV19 | NA | TGTGCCAGTAGTATGCAACTGACCGGGGAGCTGTTTTTT | CASSMQLTGELFF
NA | TRBJ1-2 | TRBV5-5 | NA | TGTGCCAGCAGCTTGCAGGTCGCTAACTATGGCTACACCTTC | CASSLQVANYGYTF
NA | TRBJ1-1 | TRBV28 | NA | TGTGCCAGCAGTCCACTGCAAGGGGACACTGAAGCTTTCTTT | CASSPLQGDTEAFF
TRBD2 | TRBJ2-2 | TRBV10-3 | NA | TGTGCCATCAGAGGCCTAGCGGGAAGCACCCCAGGGGAGCTGTTTTTT | CAIRGLAGSTPGELFF
NA | TRBJ1-5 | TRBV5-6 | NA | TGTGCCAGCAGCTTGGCCAGAAATCAGCCCCAGCATTTT | CASSLARNQPQHF
NA | TRBJ2-1 | TRBV7-3 | NA | TGTGCCAGCAGCTCCGGACACTACAATGAGCAGTTCTTC | CASSSGHYNEQFF
NA | TRBJ1-1 | TRBV30 | NA | TGTGCCTGGAGCTGGCCCGGGGGTAAAGATGAAGCTTTCTTT | CAWSWPGGKDEAFF
NA | TRBJ2-2 | TRBV28 | NA | TGTGCCAGCAGTTCCCACCTGAGGGTAGTGAGGGAGCTGTTTTTT | CASSSHLRVVRELFF